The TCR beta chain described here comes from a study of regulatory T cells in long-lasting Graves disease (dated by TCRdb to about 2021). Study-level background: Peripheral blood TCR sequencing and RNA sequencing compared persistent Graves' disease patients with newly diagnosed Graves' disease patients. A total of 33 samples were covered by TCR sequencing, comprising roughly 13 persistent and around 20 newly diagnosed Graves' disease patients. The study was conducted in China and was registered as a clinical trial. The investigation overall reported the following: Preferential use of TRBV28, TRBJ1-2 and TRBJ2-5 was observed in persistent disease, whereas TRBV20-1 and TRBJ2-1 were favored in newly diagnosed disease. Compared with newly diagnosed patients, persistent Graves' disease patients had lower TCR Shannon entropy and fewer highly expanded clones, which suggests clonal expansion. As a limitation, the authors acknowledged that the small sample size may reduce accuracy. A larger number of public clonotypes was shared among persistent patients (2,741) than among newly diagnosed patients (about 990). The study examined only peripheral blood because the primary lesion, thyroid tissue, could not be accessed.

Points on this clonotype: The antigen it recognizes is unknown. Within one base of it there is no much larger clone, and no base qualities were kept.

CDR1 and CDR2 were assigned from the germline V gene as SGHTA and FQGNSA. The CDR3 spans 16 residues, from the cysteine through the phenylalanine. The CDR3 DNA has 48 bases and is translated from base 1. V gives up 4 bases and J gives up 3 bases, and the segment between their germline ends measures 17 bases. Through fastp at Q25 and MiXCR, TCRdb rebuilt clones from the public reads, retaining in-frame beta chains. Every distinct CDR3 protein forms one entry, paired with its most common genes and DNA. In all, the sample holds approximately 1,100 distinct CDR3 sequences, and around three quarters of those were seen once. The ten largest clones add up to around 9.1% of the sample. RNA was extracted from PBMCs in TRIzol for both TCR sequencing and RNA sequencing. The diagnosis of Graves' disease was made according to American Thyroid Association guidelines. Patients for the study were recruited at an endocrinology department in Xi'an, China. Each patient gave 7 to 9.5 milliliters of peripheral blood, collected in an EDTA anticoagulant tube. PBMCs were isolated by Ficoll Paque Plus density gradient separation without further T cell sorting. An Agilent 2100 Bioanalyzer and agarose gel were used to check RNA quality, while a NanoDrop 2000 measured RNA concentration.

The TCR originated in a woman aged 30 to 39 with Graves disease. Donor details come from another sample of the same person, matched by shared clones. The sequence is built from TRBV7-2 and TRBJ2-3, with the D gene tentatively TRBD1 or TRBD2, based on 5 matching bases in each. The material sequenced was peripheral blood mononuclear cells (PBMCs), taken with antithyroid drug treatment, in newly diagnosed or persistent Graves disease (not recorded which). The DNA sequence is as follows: TGTGCCAGCAGCTCAAACCCCGCCGGGACGACAGATACGCAGTATTTT. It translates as CASSSNPAGTTDTQYF.